These 26 T cell receptor beta chains were all obtained from the same sample, sequenced in a study of cytomegalovirus exposure and HLA in healthy donors. This PCR relied on a set of 60 Vbeta primers and 13 Jbeta primers. Generated by immunoSEQ multiplex PCR, the TCRdb table keeps only in-frame clones and is missing some. The top ten hold more than 4.5% of the sample, which has approximately 170,000 clones, about 69% seen once. Sequenced input: PBMCs. These receptors were collected from a man younger than 45 in good health and CMV-seropositive.

This sequence joins TRBV11-2 and TRBJ2-6; TRBD1 is a possible D gene (6 bases). The ends were cut back, 3 bases at V and 2 bases at J, with 17 bases in the middle. Germline lookup yields CDR1 SGHAT and CDR2 FQNNGV. The CDR3 sequence is 18 residues long. The chain's CDR3 is CASSFRHGQGPGANVLTF. CDR3 bases: TGTGCCAGCAGCTTTAGGCACGGGCAGGGGCCTGGGGCCAACGTCCTGACTTTC.

V gene TRBV30 combines with J gene TRBJ1-4, with 7 nucleotides matching TRBD1. The CDR3 consists of 15 residues. Germline V gene data show CDR1 as GTSNPN and CDR2 as SVGIG (reference sequence). The junction had 10 bases not matched to a gene; V was cut back by 7 bases and J by 2 bases. Here the CDR3 DNA reads TGTGCCTTATCACAGGGGATGGGGACTAATGAAAAACTGTTTTTT. The encoded protein is CALSQGMGTNEKLFF.

This clone was counted only a few times. The chain employs TRBV2 and TRBJ2-1; 10 bases are shared with TRBD2. Trimming at V came to 4 bases and at J to 4 bases, leaving 1 base not matched to a gene. Germline V CDR1 and CDR2: SNHLY, FYNNEI. This CDR3 has 14 residues. CDR3 protein: CASSVAGGYNEQFF. The CDR3 coding sequence is TGTGCCAGCAGTGTAGCGGGGGGATACAATGAGCAGTTCTTC.

This clone was counted only a few times. The chain recombines TRBV5-1 with TRBJ2-1, with 11 bases matching TRBD2. CDR3 length: 16 amino acids. J was trimmed by 2 bases and V by 2 bases; bases with no gene match: 3. Per germline, CDR1 SGHRS and CDR2 YFSETQ. This chain's CDR3 is CASSFISGGAYNEQFF. The CDR3 bases are TGCGCCAGCAGCTTTATTAGCGGGGGGGCCTACAATGAGCAGTTCTTC.

This chain joins TRBV7-9 and TRBJ1-5, with 10 bases matching TRBD1. The CDR3 extends over 15 amino acids. The V and J ends lost 4 bases and 3 bases, in that order; junction bases with no gene match: 3. Germline CDR1 and CDR2: SEHNR and FQNEAQ (reference sequence). The CDR3 sequence is CASSSTGGINQPQHF. The CDR3 DNA sequence: TGTGCCAGCAGCTCGACAGGGGGCATCAATCAGCCCCAGCATTTT. Supplemented by reference TRBV7-9 and TRBJ1-5, the full variable domain reads DTGVSQNPRHKITKRGQNVTFRCDPISEHNRLYWYRQTLGQGPEFLTYFQNEAQLEKSRLLSDRFSAERPKGSFSTLEIQRTEQGDSAMYLCASSSTGGINQPQHFGDGTRLSIL.

This chain connects TRBV6-5 to TRBJ1-3, with D hard to call. The V and J ends lost 0 bases and 4 bases respectively, with 10 bases between them. From germline, CDR1 is MNHEY and CDR2 SVGAGI. The CDR3 length is 15 residues. CDR3 DNA: TGTGCCAGCAGTTACTCGAGCGGAGGAGGAAACACCATATATTTT. It yields the protein CASSYSSGGGNTIYF.

The rearrangement links TRBV5-1 to TRBJ2-7, with D unclear. Germline-derived CDR1 and CDR2 are SGHRS and YFSETQ. Trimming stripped 1 base from V and 3 bases from J, with 11 bases between. The CDR3 runs to 14 residues. CDR3 coding DNA: TGCGCCAGCAGCTTGTGGCTTGTTGACTACGAGCAGTACTTC. This gives the protein CASSLWLVDYEQYF. The variable domain in full, with the rest retrieved from reference TRBV5-1 and TRBJ2-7, is KAGVTQTPRYLIKTRGQQVTLSCSPISGHRSVSWYQQTPGQGLQFLFEYFSETQRNKGNFPGRFSGRQFSNSRSEMNVSTLELGDSALYLCASSLWLVDYEQYFGPGTRLTVT.

This sequence joins TRBV6-1 and TRBJ2-7; D may be TRBD1 (6 bases). Germline CDR1 MNHNS, CDR2 SASEGT. The CDR3 has 13 amino acids. Trimming cost V 1 base and J 4 bases, with 8 bases left between them. The CDR3 sequence is CASSEDREYEQYF. CDR3 in DNA: TGTGCCAGCAGTGAAGACAGGGAATACGAGCAGTACTTC.

This chain links TRBV30 with TRBJ1-2; 11 nucleotides agree with TRBD1. CDR3 size: 14 residues. V trimming: 2 bases; J trimming: 5 bases; junction bases outside the gene matches: 4. Germline V gene sequence: CDR1 GTSNPN, CDR2 SVGIG (reference sequence). CDR3 region: CAWSPDRGLYGYTF. CDR3 in DNA: TGTGCCTGGAGTCCGGACAGGGGGCTTTATGGCTACACCTTC.

The chain combines TRBV10-1 with TRBJ2-2; TRBD2 matches 9 bases. Germline loops: CDR1 WNHNN, CDR2 SYGVQD (reference sequence). This CDR3 is 16 amino acids long. V trimming: 7 bases; J trimming: 7 bases; junction bases outside the gene matches: 13. Written as DNA, the CDR3 is TGCGCCAGCACCGAGTGGGCGGGAGGGCCGGGCGGGGAGCTGTTTTTT. Residues: CASTEWAGGPGGELFF.

DNA of the CDR3: TGTGCCAGCAGTGCATCAGGGGGCCATGAGACCCAGTACTTC. Translation gives CASSASGGHETQYF. The rearrangement joins TRBV6-1 to TRBJ2-5; 8 bases agree with TRBD1. There are 14 residues in the CDR3. J was trimmed by 5 bases and V by 4 bases; bases with no gene match: 6. Germline V gene sequence: CDR1 MNHNS, CDR2 SASEGT.

The chain couples TRBV27 to TRBJ1-4; 8 bases agree with TRBD1. The CDR3 is made up of 14 amino acids. The V gene end was trimmed by 6 bases and the J gene end by 8 bases; junction bases not matched to a gene: 8. Germline CDR1 and CDR2: MNHEY and SMNVEV (reference sequence). CDR3 nucleotides: TGTGCCAGCAGGAAGGGACAGGCGGGCGAAAAACTGTTTTTT. It encodes CASRKGQAGEKLFF.

The chain combines TRBV4-2 with TRBJ2-1; 7 bases map to TRBD2. Germline V gives CDR1 LGHNA, CDR2 YNFKEQ. Losses at the gene ends were 0 bases for V and 0 bases for J; bases not matched to a gene: 5. This CDR3 has 17 amino acids. CDR3 residues: CASSQEAGVSSYNEQFF. DNA of the CDR3: TGTGCCAGCAGCCAAGAGGCGGGAGTAAGCTCCTACAATGAGCAGTTCTTC.

The rearrangement links TRBV19 to TRBJ2-7; no reliable D call. Germline V gives CDR1 LNHDA, CDR2 SQIVND (reference sequence). This CDR3 has 15 residues. Between the trimmed V and J ends, which lost 3 bases and 2 bases, there was a span of 14 bases. CDR3 sequence (DNA): TGTGCCAGTAGTATCACGAACTACCCCACCTACGAGCAGTACTTC. This sequence encodes CASSITNYPTYEQYF.

The chain joins TRBV7-9 to TRBJ2-1; no clear D. The CDR3 is 11 amino acids. The V end was cut by 2 bases, the J end by 15 bases, with 11 bases between. The V gene's germline CDR1 is SEHNR and CDR2 FQNEAQ (reference sequence). Written as DNA, the CDR3 is TGTGCCAGCAGCTTACAGCAGGCGACGTTCTTC. Amino acid sequence: CASSLQQATFF.

The chain joins TRBV28 to TRBJ1-1; D is undetermined. Trimming shortened V by 5 bases and J by 1 base, and 14 bases separated the two germline ends. CDR3 size: 15 residues. Germline loops: CDR1 MDHEN, CDR2 SYDVKM. In nucleotides, the CDR3 is TGTGCCAGCAGTCTGCCCCGGGGAGGGAACACTGAAGCTTTCTTT. It is translated as CASSLPRGGNTEAFF.

The chain uses TRBV4-2 and TRBJ2-3, with D possibly being TRBD2 (7 bases). CDR3 length: 15 amino acids. Germline CDR1 reads LGHNA; CDR2 reads YNFKEQ. Trimming cost V 0 bases and J 4 bases, with 11 bases left between them. CDR3 in DNA: TGTGCCAGCAGCCAAGAAGGGAGGGGGGCAGATACGCAGTATTTT. Translated: CASSQEGRGADTQYF.

This clone was counted between two and nine times. This chain joins TRBV14 and TRBJ2-5; D call uncertain. In germline, CDR1 is SGHDN, CDR2 FVKESK. Trimming took off 0 bases at V and 2 bases at J, with 10 bases between the two ends. The CDR3 contains 15 residues. The CDR3 nucleotides read TGTGCCAGCAGCCAAGATCTGGGCGCTCAAGAGACCCAGTACTTC. Translating gives CASSQDLGAQETQYF.

The chain uses TRBV4-2 and TRBJ2-3; TRBD2 matches at 7 bases. V trimming: 5 bases; J trimming: 0 bases; junction bases outside the gene matches: 5. CDR1 LGHNA and CDR2 YNFKEQ come from the germline V gene. The CDR3 extends over 15 amino acids. The DNA of the CDR3 is TGTGCCAGCAGCGCGACGGGACTAAGCACAGATACGCAGTATTTT. Residues: CASSATGLSTDTQYF.

The rearrangement links TRBV23-1 to TRBJ2-7, with TRBD2 matching over 9 bases. TRBV23-1 is treated as an ORF (open reading frame) with a function not yet certain. With 7 bases clipped from V and 2 bases from J, the junction kept 12 bases outside the gene matches. The CDR3 runs 16 residues. This CDR3 is CASILNSSGIAYEQYF. CDR3 coding DNA: TGCGCCAGCATCCTCAACTCTAGCGGGATTGCCTACGAGCAGTACTTC.

This clone was counted a few times. The genes are TRBV12-5 and TRBJ1-2, with TRBD1 as a possible D gene (5 bases). This CDR3 contains 17 residues. Trimming stripped 3 bases from V and 3 bases from J, with 20 bases between. The germline gives CDR1 LGHNT, CDR2 FRNRAP. The CDR3 DNA is TGTGCTAGTGGTTTTACCGTGGCAGGGAGGGACGACTATGGCTACACCTTC. Its translation is CASGFTVAGRDDYGYTF.

The table lists this clone with a few counts. The chain is built from TRBV6-1 and TRBJ2-5, with D possibly matching TRBD2 (7 bases). Trimming stripped 3 bases from V and 5 bases from J, with 13 bases between. This CDR3 is 14 amino acids long. Germline lookup yields CDR1 MNHNS and CDR2 SASEGT. CDR3 nucleotide sequence: TGTGCCAGCAGTGAGCGGGGGCGACGGGAGACCCAGTACTTC. This encodes CASSERGRRETQYF.

This chain connects TRBV13 to TRBJ2-1; TRBD1 aligns across 11 bases. Looked up from germline, CDR1 is PRHDT and CDR2 is FYEKMQ (reference sequence). This CDR3 region has 13 residues. Germline trimming cut 5 bases from V and 13 bases from J; bases unmatched to any gene: 7. In DNA form, the CDR3 reads TGTGCCAGCAGCCGAAAGGGACAGGGGGGCCAGTTCTTC. Amino acids: CASSRKGQGGQFF.

V is TRBV29-1 and J is TRBJ1-2; possibly TRBD1 for D (5 bases). The CDR3 sequence is 14 residues long. Germline V gene sequence: CDR1 SQVTM, CDR2 ANQGSEA. DNA for the CDR3: TGCGGAGTGGGGCCTAAGGTCATTAACTATGGCTACACCTTC. It yields the protein CGVGPKVINYGYTF.

V and J are TRBV9 and TRBJ1-1, with a tentative D call TRBD1 (5 bases). CDR1 is SGDLS and CDR2 is YYNGEE in the germline V gene. The CDR3 has 15 amino acids. V was trimmed by 0 bases and J by 5 bases, leaving 14 bases between them. The chain's CDR3 is CASSVDPGMGTEAFF. The CDR3 DNA follows: TGTGCCAGCAGCGTAGATCCAGGGATGGGAACTGAAGCTTTCTTT.

This clone was recorded a few times. The chain uses TRBV30 and TRBJ1-1; D perhaps matches TRBD1 (6 bases). The V gene's germline CDR1 is GTSNPN and CDR2 SVGIG (reference sequence). This CDR3 contains 12 residues. V dropped 1 base and J dropped 7 bases, with 10 bases sitting between them. The CDR3 DNA reads TGTGCCTGGAGTGCAGGGGTCGGTGAAGCTTTCTTT. Residues: CAWSAGVGEAFF.